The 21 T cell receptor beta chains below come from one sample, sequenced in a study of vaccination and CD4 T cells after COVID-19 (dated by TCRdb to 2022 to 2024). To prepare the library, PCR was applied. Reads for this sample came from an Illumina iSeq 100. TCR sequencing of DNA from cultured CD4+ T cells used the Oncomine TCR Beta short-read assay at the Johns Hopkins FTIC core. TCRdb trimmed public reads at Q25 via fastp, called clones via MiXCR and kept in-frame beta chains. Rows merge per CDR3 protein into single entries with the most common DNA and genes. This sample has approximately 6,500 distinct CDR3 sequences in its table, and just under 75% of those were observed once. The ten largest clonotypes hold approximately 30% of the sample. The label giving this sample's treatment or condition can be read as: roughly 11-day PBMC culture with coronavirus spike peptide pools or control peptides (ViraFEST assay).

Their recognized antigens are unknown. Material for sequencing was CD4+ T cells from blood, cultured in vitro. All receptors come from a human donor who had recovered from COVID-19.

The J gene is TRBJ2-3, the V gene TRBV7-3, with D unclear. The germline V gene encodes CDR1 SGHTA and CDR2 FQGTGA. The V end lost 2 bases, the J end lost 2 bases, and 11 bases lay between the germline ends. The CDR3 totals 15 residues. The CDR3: CASSLLVQATDTQYF. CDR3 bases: TGTGCCAGCAGCTTATTAGTTCAAGCCACAGATACGCAGTATTTT.

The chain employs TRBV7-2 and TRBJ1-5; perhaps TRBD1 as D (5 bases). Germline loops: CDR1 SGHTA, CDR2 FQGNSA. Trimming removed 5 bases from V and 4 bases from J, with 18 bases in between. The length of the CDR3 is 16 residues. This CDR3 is CASSLGGVLPNQPQHF. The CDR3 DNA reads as TGTGCCAGCAGCCTGGGGGGGGTTCTGCCTAATCAGCCCCAGCATTTT.

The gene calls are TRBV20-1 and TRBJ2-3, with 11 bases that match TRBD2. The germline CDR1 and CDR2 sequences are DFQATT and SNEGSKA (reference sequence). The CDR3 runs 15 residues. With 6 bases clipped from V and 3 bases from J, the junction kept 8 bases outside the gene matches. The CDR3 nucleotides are TGCAGTGCCAGCCATCTAGCGGGGGGAACAGATACGCAGTATTTT. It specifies CSASHLAGGTDTQYF.

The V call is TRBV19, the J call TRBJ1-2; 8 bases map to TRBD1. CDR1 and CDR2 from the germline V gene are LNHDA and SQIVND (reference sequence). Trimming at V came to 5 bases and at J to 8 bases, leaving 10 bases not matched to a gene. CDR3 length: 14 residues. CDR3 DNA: TGTGCCAGTAGTCCCGGGACAGGACCTCCGGGCTACACCTTC. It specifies CASSPGTGPPGYTF. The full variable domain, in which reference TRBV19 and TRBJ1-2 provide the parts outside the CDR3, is DGGITQSPKYLFRKEGQNVTLSCEQNLNHDAMYWYRQDPGQGLRLIYYSQIVNDFQKGDIAEGYSVSREKKESFPLTVTSAQKNPTAFYLCASSPGTGPPGYTFGSGTRLTVV.

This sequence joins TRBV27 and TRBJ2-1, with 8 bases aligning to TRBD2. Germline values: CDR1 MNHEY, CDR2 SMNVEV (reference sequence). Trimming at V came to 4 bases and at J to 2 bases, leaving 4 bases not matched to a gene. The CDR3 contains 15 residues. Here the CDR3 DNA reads TGTGCCAGCAGTTCGAGCGGGAGAACCTACAATGAGCAGTTCTTC. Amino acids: CASSSSGRTYNEQFF.

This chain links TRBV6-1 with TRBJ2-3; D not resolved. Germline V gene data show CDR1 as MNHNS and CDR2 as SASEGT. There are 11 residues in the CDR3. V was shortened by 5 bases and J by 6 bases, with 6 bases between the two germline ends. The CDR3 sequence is CASSTRDTQYF. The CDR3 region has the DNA TGTGCCAGCAGTACGCGGGATACGCAGTATTTT.

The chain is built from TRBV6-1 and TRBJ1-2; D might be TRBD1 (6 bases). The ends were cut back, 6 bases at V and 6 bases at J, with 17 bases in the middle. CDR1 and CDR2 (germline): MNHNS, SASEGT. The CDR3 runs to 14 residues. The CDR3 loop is CASSGSGAKDGYTF. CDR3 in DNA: TGTGCCAGCAGCGGCTCGGGGGCGAAGGATGGCTACACCTTC.

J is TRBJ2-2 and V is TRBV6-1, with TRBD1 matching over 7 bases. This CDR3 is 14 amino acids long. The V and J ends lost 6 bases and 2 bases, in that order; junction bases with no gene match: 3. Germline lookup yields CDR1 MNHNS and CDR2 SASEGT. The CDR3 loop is CASRRQGNTGELFF. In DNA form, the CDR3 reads TGTGCCAGCAGAAGACAGGGAAACACCGGGGAGCTGTTTTTT.

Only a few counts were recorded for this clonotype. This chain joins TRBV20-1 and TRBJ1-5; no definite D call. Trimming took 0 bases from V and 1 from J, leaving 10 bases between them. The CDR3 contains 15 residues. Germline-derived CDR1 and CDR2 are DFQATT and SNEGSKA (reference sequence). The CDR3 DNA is TGCAGTGCTAGAGATCGGGTAAACAGCAATCAGCCCCAGCATTTT. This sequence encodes CSARDRVNSNQPQHF.

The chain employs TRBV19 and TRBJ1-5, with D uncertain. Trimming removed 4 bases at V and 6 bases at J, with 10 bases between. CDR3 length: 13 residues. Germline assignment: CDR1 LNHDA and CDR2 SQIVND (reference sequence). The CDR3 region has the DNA TGTGCCAGTAGTACGATATCGACTCAGCCCCAGCATTTT. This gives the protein CASSTISTQPQHF.

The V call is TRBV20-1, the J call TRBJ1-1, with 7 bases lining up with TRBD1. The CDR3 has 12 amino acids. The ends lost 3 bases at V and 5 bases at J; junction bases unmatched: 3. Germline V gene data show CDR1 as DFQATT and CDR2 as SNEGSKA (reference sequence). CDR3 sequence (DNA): TGCAGTGCTAGGACAGGGATGACTGAAGCTTTCTTT. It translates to CSARTGMTEAFF.

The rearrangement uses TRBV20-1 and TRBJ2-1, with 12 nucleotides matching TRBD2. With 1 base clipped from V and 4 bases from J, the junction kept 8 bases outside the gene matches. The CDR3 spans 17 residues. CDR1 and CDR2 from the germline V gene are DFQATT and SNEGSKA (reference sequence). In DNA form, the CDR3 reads TGCAGTGCTAGAGGTAGACTAGCGGGGGAGACTTACAATGAGCAGTTCTTC. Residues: CSARGRLAGETYNEQFF.

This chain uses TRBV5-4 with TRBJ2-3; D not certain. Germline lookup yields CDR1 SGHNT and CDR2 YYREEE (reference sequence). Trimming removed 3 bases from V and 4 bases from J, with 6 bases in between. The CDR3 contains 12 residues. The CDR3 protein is CASSSGADTQYF. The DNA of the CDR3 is TGTGCCAGCAGCTCGGGTGCAGATACGCAGTATTTT.

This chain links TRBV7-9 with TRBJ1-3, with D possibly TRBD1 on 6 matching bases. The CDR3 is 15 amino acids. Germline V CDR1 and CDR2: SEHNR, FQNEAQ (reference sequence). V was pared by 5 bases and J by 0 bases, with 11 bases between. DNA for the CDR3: TGTGCCAGCAGCGGACAGTCCCTCTCTGGAAACACCATATATTTT. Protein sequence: CASSGQSLSGNTIYF.

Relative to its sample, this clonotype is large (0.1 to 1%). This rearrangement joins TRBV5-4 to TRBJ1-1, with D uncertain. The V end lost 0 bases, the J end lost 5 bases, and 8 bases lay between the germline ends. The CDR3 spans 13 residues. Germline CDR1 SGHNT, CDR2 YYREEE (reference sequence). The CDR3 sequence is CASSLVPATEAFF. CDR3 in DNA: TGTGCCAGCAGCTTGGTACCAGCTACTGAAGCTTTCTTT.

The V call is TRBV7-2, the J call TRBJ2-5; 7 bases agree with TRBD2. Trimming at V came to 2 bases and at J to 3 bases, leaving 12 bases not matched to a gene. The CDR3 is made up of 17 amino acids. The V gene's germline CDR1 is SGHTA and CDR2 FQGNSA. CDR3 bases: TGTGCCAGCAGCTTATTTAGATGGGCGGGGACTAAAGAGACCCAGTACTTC. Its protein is CASSLFRWAGTKETQYF.

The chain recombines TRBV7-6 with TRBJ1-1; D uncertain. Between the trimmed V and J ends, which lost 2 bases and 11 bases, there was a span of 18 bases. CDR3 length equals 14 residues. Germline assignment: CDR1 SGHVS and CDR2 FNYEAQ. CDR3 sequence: CASSLNSYSGEAFF. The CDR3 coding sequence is TGTGCCAGCAGCTTAAATAGTTACAGCGGAGAGGCTTTCTTT.

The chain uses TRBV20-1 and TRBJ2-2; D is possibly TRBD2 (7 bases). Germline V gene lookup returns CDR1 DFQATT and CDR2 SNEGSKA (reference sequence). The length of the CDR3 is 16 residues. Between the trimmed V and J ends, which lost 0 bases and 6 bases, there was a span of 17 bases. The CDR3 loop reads CSARDQARGGSGELFF. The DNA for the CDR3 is TGCAGTGCTAGAGATCAAGCCAGGGGAGGGTCCGGGGAGCTGTTTTTT.

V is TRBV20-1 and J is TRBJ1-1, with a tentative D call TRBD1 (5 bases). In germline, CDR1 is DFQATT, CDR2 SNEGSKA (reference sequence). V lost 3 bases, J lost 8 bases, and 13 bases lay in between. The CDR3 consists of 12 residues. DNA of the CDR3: TGCAGTGCTAGCCTGGGGCTCGGCGAAGCTTTCTTT. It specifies CSASLGLGEAFF.

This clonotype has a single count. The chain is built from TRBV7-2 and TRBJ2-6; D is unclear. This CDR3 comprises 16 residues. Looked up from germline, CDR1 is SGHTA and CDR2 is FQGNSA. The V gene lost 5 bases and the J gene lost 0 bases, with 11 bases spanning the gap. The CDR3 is CASSAQVLSGANVLTF. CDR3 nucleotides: TGTGCCAGCAGCGCCCAGGTTCTCTCTGGGGCCAACGTCCTGACTTTC.

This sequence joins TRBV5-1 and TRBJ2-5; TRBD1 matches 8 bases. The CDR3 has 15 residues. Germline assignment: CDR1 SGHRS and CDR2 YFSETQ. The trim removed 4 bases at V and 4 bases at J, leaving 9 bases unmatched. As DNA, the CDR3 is TGCGCCAGCAGCCGCGGACAGGGCGGAAGAGAGACCCAGTACTTC. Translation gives CASSRGQGGRETQYF.